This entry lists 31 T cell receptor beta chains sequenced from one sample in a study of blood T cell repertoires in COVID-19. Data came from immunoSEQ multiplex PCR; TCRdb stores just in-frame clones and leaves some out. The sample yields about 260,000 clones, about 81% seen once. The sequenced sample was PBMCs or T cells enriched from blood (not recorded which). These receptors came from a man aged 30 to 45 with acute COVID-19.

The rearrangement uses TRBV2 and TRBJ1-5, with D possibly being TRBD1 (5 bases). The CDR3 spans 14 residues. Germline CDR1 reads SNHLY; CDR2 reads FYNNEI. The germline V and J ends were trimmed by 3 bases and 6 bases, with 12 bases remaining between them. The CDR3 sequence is CASSESRASQPQHF. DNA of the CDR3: TGTGCCAGCAGTGAGTCCAGGGCCAGTCAGCCCCAGCATTTT. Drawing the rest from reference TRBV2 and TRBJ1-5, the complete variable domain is EPEVTQTPSHQVTQMGQEVILRCVPISNHLYFYWYRQILGQKVEFLVSFYNNEISEKSEIFDDQFSVERPDGSNFTLKIRSTKLEDSAMYFCASSESRASQPQHFGDGTRLSIL.

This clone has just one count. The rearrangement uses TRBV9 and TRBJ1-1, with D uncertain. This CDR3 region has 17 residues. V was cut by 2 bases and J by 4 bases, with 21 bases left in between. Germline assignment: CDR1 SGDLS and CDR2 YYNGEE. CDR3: CASSVRGSDETCTEAFF. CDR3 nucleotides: TGTGCCAGCAGCGTCCGGGGATCGGACGAGACGTGCACTGAAGCTTTCTTT.

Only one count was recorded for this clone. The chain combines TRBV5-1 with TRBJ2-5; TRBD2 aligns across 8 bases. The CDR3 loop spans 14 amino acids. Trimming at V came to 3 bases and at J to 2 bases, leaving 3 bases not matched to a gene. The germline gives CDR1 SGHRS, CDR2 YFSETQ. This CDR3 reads CASSSGTRQETQYF. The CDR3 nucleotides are TGCGCCAGCAGCTCGGGGACTAGGCAAGAGACCCAGTACTTC. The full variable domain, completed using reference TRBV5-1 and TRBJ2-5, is KAGVTQTPRYLIKTRGQQVTLSCSPISGHRSVSWYQQTPGQGLQFLFEYFSETQRNKGNFPGRFSGRQFSNSRSEMNVSTLELGDSALYLCASSSGTRQETQYFGPGTRLLVL.

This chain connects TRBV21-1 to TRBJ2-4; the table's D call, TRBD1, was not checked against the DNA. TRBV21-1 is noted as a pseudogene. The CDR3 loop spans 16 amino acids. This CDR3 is CASSKGRRRTPNIQYF. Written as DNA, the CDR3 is TGTGCCAGCAGCAAGGGGCGCCGACGGACCCCAAACATTCAGTACTTC.

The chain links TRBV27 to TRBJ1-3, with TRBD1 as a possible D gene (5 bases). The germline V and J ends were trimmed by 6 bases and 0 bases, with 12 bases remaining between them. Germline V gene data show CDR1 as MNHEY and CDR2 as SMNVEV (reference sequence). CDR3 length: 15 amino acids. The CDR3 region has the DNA TGTGCCAGCAGCAAGGCGGGGACCTCTGGAAACACCATATATTTT. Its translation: CASSKAGTSGNTIYF.

CDR3 protein: CAIPAVRCHEQYV. In nucleotides, the CDR3 is TGTGCCATACCGGCGGTACGTTGCCACGAGCAGTACGTC. The chain is built from TRBV27 and TRBJ2-7; D gene ambiguous. Germline-derived CDR1 and CDR2 are MNHEY and SMNVEV (reference sequence). The CDR3 loop spans 13 amino acids. V was clipped by 10 bases and J by 5 bases, with 18 bases between them.

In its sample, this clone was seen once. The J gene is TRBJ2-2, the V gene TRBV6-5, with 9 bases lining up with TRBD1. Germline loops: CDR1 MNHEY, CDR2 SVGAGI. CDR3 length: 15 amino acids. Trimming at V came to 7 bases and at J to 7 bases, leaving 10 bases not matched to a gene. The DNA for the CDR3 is TGTGCCAGCACTAATAACAGGGGGCTTAACGGGGAGCTGTTTTTT. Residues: CASTNNRGLNGELFF.

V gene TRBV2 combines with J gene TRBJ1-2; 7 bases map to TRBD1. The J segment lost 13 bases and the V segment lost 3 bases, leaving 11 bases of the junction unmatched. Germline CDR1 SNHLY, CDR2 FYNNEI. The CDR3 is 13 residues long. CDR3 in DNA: TGTGCCAGCAGTGACTGGGACAGAGTGGGGTCCACCTTC. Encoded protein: CASSDWDRVGSTF.

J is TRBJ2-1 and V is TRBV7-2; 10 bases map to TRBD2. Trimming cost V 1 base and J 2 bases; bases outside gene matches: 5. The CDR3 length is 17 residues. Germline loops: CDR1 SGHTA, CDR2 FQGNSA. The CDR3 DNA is TGTGCCAGCAGCTTAGACCTAGCGGGAGCCCCCTACAATGAGCAGTTCTTC. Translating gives CASSLDLAGAPYNEQFF. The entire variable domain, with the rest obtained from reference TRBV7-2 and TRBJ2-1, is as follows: GAGVSQSPSNKVTEKGKDVELRCDPISGHTALYWYRQSLGQGLEFLIYFQGNSAPDKSGLPSDRFSAERTGGSVSTLTIQRTQQEDSAVYLCASSLDLAGAPYNEQFFGPGTRLTVL.

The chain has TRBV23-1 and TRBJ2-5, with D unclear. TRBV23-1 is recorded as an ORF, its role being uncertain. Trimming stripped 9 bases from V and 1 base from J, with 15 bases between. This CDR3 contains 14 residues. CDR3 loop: CARPPATGQETQYF. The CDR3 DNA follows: TGCGCCAGACCCCCAGCGACGGGCCAAGAGACCCAGTACTTC.

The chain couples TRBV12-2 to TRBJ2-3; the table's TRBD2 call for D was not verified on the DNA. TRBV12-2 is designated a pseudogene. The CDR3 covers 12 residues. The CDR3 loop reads CASRSGGSTQYF. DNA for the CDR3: TGTGCAAGTCGCTCGGGGGGGAGTACGCAGTATTTT.

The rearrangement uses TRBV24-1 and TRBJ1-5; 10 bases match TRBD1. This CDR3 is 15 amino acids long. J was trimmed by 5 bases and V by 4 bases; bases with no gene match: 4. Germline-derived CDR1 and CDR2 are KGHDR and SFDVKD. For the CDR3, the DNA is TGTGCCACCAGTGACGCGGGACAGGGGTATCAGCCCCAGCATTTT. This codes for CATSDAGQGYQPQHF.

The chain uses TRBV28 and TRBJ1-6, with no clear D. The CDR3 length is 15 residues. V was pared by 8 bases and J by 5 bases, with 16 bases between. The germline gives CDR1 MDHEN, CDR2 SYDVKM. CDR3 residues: CASLGSPRDNSPLHF. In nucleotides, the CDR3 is TGTGCCAGCTTAGGGAGTCCCAGAGATAATTCACCCCTCCACTTT.

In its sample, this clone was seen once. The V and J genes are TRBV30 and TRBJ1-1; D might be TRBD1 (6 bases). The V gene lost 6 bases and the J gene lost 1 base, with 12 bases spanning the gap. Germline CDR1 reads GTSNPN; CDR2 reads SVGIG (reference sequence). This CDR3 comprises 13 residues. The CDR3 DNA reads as TGTGCCTGCTTAGGACAGACGAACACTGAAGCTTTCTTT. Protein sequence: CACLGQTNTEAFF.

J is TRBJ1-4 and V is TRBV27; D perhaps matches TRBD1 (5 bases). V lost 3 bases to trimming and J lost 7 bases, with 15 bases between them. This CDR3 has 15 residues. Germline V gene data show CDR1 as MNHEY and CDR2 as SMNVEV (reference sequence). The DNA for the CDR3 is TGTGCCAGCAGTTTGACAGTCGGAGCCTTTGAAAAACTGTTTTTT. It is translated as CASSLTVGAFEKLFF.

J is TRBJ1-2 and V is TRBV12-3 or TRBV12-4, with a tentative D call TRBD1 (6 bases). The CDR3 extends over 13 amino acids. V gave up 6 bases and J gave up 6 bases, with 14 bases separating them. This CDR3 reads CASRKQGRNGYTF. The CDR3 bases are TGTGCCAGCAGAAAACAGGGTCGGAATGGCTACACCTTC.

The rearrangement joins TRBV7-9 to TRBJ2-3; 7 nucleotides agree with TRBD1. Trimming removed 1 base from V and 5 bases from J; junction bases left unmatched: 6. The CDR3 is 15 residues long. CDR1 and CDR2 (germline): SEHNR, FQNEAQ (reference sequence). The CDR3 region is CASSLGPGGQDTQYF. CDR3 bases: TGTGCCAGCAGCTTAGGCCCAGGGGGTCAAGATACGCAGTATTTT.

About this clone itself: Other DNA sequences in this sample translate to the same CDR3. The CDR3 reads CASSLGQGKSYEQYV. CDR3 nucleotide sequence: TGTGCCAGCAGCCTGGGACAGGGGAAGTCCTACGAGCAGTACGTC. The chain combines TRBV11-2 with TRBJ2-7; 10 nucleotides agree with TRBD1. The ends lost 5 bases at V and 1 base at J; junction bases unmatched: 5. CDR1 and CDR2 (germline): SGHAT, FQNNGV. This CDR3 is 15 amino acids long.

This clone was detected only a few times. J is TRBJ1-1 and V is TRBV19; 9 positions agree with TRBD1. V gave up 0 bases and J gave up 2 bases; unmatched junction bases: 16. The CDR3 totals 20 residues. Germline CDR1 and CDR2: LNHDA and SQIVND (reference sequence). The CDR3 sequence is CASSIEDSGTGLFLNTEAFF. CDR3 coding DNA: TGTGCCAGTAGTATAGAGGACTCCGGGACAGGGCTTTTTTTAAACACTGAAGCTTTCTTT.

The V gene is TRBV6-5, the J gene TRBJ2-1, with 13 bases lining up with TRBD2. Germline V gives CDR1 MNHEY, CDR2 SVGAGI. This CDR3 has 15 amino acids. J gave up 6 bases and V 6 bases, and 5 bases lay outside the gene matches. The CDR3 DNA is TGTGCCAGCAGCTTTGGACTAGCGGGAGCCAATGAGCAGTTCTTC. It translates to CASSFGLAGANEQFF.

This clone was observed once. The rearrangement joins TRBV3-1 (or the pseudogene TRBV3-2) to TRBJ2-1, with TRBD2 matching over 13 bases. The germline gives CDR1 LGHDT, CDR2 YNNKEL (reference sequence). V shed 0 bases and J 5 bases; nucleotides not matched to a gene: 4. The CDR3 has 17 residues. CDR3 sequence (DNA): TGTGCCAGCAGCCAAGAGGGACTAGCGGGAAGCCACAATGAGCAGTTCTTC. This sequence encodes CASSQEGLAGSHNEQFF.

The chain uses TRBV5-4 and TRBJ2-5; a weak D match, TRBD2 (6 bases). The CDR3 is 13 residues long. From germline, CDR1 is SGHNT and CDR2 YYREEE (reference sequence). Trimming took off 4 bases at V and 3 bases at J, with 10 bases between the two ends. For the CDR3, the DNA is TGTGCCAGCAGCCCGGGACTGGAAGAGACCCAGTACTTC. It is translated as CASSPGLEETQYF.

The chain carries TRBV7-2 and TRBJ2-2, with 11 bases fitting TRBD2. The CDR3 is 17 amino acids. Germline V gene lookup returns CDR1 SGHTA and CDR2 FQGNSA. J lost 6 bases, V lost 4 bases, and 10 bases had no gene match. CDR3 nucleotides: TGTGCCAGCAGCTCTCAAGGCCTTAGCGGGAGGGCCGGGGAGCTGTTTTTT. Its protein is CASSSQGLSGRAGELFF.

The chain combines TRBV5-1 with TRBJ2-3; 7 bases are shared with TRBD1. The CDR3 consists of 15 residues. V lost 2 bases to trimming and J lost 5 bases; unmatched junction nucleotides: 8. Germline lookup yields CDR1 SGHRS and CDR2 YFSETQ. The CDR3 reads CASSLSRGRGDTQYF. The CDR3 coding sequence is TGCGCCAGCAGCTTATCGAGGGGGCGCGGAGATACGCAGTATTTT.

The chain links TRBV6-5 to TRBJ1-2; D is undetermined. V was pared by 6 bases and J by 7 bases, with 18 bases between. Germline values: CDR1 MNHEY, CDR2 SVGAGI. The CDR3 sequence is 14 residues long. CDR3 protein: CASRPGVQDGGYTF. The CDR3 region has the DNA TGTGCCAGCAGGCCCGGGGTCCAAGACGGTGGCTACACCTTC.

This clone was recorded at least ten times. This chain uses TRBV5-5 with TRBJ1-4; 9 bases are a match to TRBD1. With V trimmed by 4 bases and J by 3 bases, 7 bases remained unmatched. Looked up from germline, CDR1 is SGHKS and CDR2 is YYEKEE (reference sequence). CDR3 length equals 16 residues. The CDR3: CASSPGQGTANEKLFF. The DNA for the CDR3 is TGTGCCAGCAGCCCAGGACAGGGGACCGCTAATGAAAAACTGTTTTTT.

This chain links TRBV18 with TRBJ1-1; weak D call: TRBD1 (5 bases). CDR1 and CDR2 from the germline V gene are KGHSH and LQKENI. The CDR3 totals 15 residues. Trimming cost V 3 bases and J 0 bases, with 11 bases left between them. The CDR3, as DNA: TGTGCCAGCTCACCCTATTCGGGGGTGAACACTGAAGCTTTCTTT. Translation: CASSPYSGVNTEAFF.

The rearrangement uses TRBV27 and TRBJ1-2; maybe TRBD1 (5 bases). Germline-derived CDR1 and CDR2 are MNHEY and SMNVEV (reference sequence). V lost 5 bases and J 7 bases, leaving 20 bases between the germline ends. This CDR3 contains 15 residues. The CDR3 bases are TGTGCCAGCAGTGGTGTCAGGGTCGATCTTCGTGGCTACACCTTC. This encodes CASSGVRVDLRGYTF.

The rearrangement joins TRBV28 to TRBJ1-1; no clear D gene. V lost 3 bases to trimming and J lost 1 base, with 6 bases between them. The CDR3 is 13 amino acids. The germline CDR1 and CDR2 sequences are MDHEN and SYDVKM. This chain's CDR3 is CASSFRWNTEAFF. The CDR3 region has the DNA TGTGCCAGCAGTTTTAGATGGAACACTGAAGCTTTCTTT.

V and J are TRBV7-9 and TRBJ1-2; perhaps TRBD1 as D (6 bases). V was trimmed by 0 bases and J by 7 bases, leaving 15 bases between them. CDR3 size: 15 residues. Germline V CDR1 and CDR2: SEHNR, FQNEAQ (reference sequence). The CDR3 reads CASSLASVAGAGYTF. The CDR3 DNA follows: TGTGCCAGCAGCTTAGCATCGGTCGCGGGGGCTGGCTACACCTTC.

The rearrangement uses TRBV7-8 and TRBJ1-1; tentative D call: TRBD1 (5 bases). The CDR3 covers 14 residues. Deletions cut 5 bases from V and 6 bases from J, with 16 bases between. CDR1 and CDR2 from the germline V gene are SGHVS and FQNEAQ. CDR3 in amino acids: CASSHLDSGAEAFF. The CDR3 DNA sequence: TGTGCCAGCAGCCACCTAGACTCGGGGGCTGAAGCTTTCTTT.